What follows is one T cell receptor (beta chain) and its context. This clone's antigen is unknown. Per-nucleotide qualities are absent, and no much larger clonotype sits a single base away. These data belong to a study of molecular identifiers for immune sequencing clone quantification (dated by TCRdb to 2016 to 2019). For the wider study: For a replicate experiment, RNA from about 20,000 or 100,000 naive CD8 T cells was divided into five aliquots, of which four were sequenced. This methods study benchmarked molecular-identifier clustering-based TCR repertoire sequencing (MIDCIRS) and TCR RNA copy counting, using CD8 T cells to do so. General study outcomes and caveats: The naive libraries included spiked-in Jurkat TCR RNA (approximately ten copies' worth), and this RNA is not part of the donor repertoire. Clones above 20 RNA copies held over 97% of molecules in CMV-specific effector cells but under 1% in naive cells. Even against a background of about a million naive CD8 T cells, spiked-in Jurkat TCR RNA amounting to a single cell's worth was reported to be detectable. Without barcode sub-clustering, chimeric consensus sequences inflated TCR diversity; chimeras reached as high as 47%. Modeling indicated roughly 3.3 TCR RNA copies recovered per cell, compared with about 10 by digital PCR, which implies a capture efficiency of 25% to 35%. Identical TCR molecules sharing a barcode could cause highly expanded clone sizes to be underestimated.

Libraries of naive CD8 T cells were built from anywhere between about 20,000 and 1,000,000 sorted cells, with 10%, 30% or 50% of the purified RNA used. Naive CD8 T cells were FACS-sorted as CD8+CD4-CCR7+CD45RA+ on a BD FACSAria II into RLT Plus buffer. To test detection sensitivity, Jurkat RNA equal to ten TCR copies was added to samples of about 20,000-1,000,000 naive CD8 T cells. Enrichment of CD8 T cells was performed with RosetteSep CD8+ T Cell Enrichment Cocktail and Ficoll-Paque, after which ACK red cell lysis was carried out. The library relied on PCR. Sequencing instrument: NextSeq 500. Bulk TCR libraries were prepared as previously described, using TCR primers listed in Table S5. The Qiagen AllPrep DNA/RNA kit was used to purify total RNA. Before analysis, reads from multiple sequencing runs of one library were combined. Per the authors' processing: Reads were retained only if their TCR constant sequence matched exactly, and those retained reads were trimmed to 150 nt and grouped according to their 12-nt molecular barcodes. Reads within each barcode group were sub-clustered using a 15% Levenshtein threshold, and quality-weighted consensus sequences were constructed for each RNA molecule. Non-functional sequences were discarded, and so were lower-count sequences lying one edit away from another sequence. Barcode sub-clusters with fewer than 20% of the maximum read count were removed, based on fitting two negative binomial distributions. Using fastp at Q25 and MiXCR, TCRdb reprocessed the public reads and kept productive beta chains. Each entry merges the rows of one CDR3 protein and shows their most common DNA and genes. TCRdb assigned the V and J calls; the authors' analysis was not used. The sample records some 580,000 distinct CDR3 sequences, 25% of which are singletons. Roughly 0.83% of the sample comes from the top ten.

Compared with germline, V lacks 2 bases and J lacks 4 bases; bases without a gene match: 12. The cysteine opens and the phenylalanine closes a CDR3 of 17 amino acids. CDR3 DNA is the only sequence kept; it has 51 bases, read in frame from the first base. CDR1 and CDR2 are drawn from the germline V gene: SGHTA, FQGTGA. The chain was built from TRBV7-3 and TRBJ1-1; TRBD1 matches 8 bases in the middle. This receptor was taken from a human donor in good health. Some libraries in this study had Jurkat cell RNA spiked in. Specimen: naive CD8+ T cells from blood, with Jurkat cell RNA spiked in. The cell subset or site label corresponds to: FACS-sorted CD8+CD4-CCR7+CD45RA+ naive T cells. CDR3 loop: CASSLLSQGARPTEAFF. DNA sequence: TGTGCCAGCAGCTTATTATCTCAGGGGGCGCGTCCCACTGAAGCTTTCTTT.